The 32 T cell receptor beta chains presented below share a single source sample, sequenced in a study of T cell clonality in common variable immunodeficiency. The repertoire was sequenced with immunoSEQ multiplex PCR; TCRdb's copy has only in-frame clones and lacks some. The sample yields under 45,000 clones, without any singletons. The specimen sequenced was peripheral blood mononuclear cells. These receptors came from a person between 18 and 75 years old in good health.

On this clone: A read error is possible here, since a much larger clone lies one base away. The read ends 3 residues shy of where the CDR3 ends; the end is completed using the germline J gene. The chain uses TRBV6-1 and TRBJ1-4; D may be TRBD1 (5 bases). CDR1 MNHNS and CDR2 SASEGT come from the germline V gene. The CDR3 sequence is 15 residues long. The CDR3 protein is CASSGDSSGANVLFF. The covered CDR3 bases are TGTGCCAGCAGTGGCGACAGCTCTGGGGCCAACGTA.

This clone has at least ten counts. The sequenced fragment ends 3 residues before the CDR3 boundary, so the rest is inferred from the germline J gene. This sequence joins TRBV14 and TRBJ2-5, with 9 bases identical to TRBD2. CDR1 and CDR2 from the germline V gene are SGHDN and FVKESK. Trimming cost V 3 bases and J 5 bases; bases outside gene matches: 10. The CDR3 contains 16 residues. CDR3 bases read: TGTGCCAGCAGCCATGCGGCGGGGGGGATTCGGGAGACC. It yields the protein CASSHAAGGIRET. The full CDR3 protein is CASSHAAGGIRETQYF.

Of note for this clone: The DNA ends 3 residues before the CDR3 does, and the rest of the CDR3 is filled in from the germline J gene. The rearrangement joins TRBV20-1 to TRBJ2-1, with 8 bases lining up with TRBD1. This CDR3 has 17 residues. Trimming removed 6 bases from V and 0 bases from J; junction bases left unmatched: 13. CDR1 is DFQATT, CDR2 SNEGSKA, per germline (reference sequence). Incomplete CDR3 DNA: TGCAGTGCAGGACCCTGGACAGGGTCGAGCTCCTACAATGAG. Translating it yields CSAGPWTGSSSYNE. The whole CDR3 sequence is CSAGPWTGSSSYNEQFF.

On this clone: Read data end 3 residues before the CDR3 end; the end is taken from the germline J gene. The rearrangement uses TRBV16 and TRBJ2-2; a possible D gene is TRBD2 (5 bases). Germline CDR1 KGHSY, CDR2 FQNENV. CDR3 length: 16 amino acids. The sequenced CDR3 bases are TGTGCCAGCAGCCAATGGGCGGGCGGATCTAATGAAAAG. It encodes CASSQWAGGSNEK. From start to end, the CDR3 is CASSQWAGGSNEKLFF.

Worth noting for this clone: The CDR3 goes on 3 residues after the read ends, and that part is filled in from the germline J gene. The chain employs TRBV7-2 and TRBJ2-3; 9 positions agree with TRBD2. The germline gives CDR1 SGHTA, CDR2 FQGNSA. This CDR3 is 13 amino acids long. The DNA read from the CDR3 is TGTGCCAGCAGCCGATGGACTAGCGAGACG. Protein: CASSRWTSET. Given in full, the CDR3 is CASSRWTSETQYF. Based on the CDR3 plus reference TRBV7-2 and TRBJ2-3, the full variable domain is GAGVSQSPSNKVTEKGKDVELRCDPISGHTALYWYRQSLGQGLEFLIYFQGNSAPDKSGLPSDRFSAERTGGSVSTLTIQRTQQEDSAVYLCASSRWTSETQYFGPGTRLTVL.

The table lists this clone with many counts. The observed sequence ends 3 residues before the CDR3 terminus, with the missing tail filled in from the germline J gene. V is TRBV6-1 and J is TRBJ1-1, with unresolved D. Germline CDR1 reads MNHNS; CDR2 reads SASEGT. CDR3 size: 15 residues. Trimming cost V 2 bases and J 0 bases, with 10 bases left between them. The sequenced CDR3 bases are TGTGCCAGCAGTGAATTCTCTCTTTTGAACACTGAA. This codes for CASSEFSLLNTE. The full CDR3 reads CASSEFSLLNTEAFF.

This clone was seen ten or more times. The read stops 3 residues short of the end of the CDR3; the missing end is completed from the germline J gene. V gene TRBV6-2 or TRBV6-3 combines with J gene TRBJ2-7, with no clear D. Trimming stripped 5 bases from V and 0 bases from J, with 17 bases between. Germline CDR1 MNHEY, CDR2 SVGEGT. This CDR3 is 16 amino acids long. The CDR3 DNA, read in part, is TGTGCCAGCAGTCTATCGACACTGACACGCTCCTACGAG. This gives the protein CASSLSTLTRSYE. The CDR3 as a whole reads CASSLSTLTRSYEQYF.

This clone has a handful of counts. The missing CDR3 end, 3 residues past where the read stops, is filled in from the germline J gene. V and J are TRBV4-2 and TRBJ2-5; no definite D call. CDR1 LGHNA and CDR2 YNFKEQ come from the germline V gene. The CDR3 is 13 amino acids. Trimming stripped 1 base from V and 5 bases from J, with 8 bases between. CDR3 DNA (partial): TGTGCCAGCAGCCAAGTTCGTCAGGAGACC. As protein: CASSQVRQET. The entire CDR3 is CASSQVRQETQYF.

This clone was picked up a small number of times. The CDR3 extends 3 residues past the end of the read, so its final part is completed from the germline J gene. The chain recombines TRBV7-8 with TRBJ2-3; D gene unclear. V shed 5 bases and J shed 5 bases, with 17 bases lying between them. The germline V gene has CDR1 SGHVS and CDR2 FQNEAQ. The CDR3 is made up of 15 amino acids. The CDR3 loop reads CASSPRNGAQDTQYF. The CDR3 bases that were read are TGTGCCAGCAGCCCCAGGAACGGAGCCCAAGATACG.

This clone appeared many times. The read is 3 residues too short to cover the CDR3 end, so that end is filled in from the germline J gene. The V and J genes are TRBV2 and TRBJ1-6; the match to TRBD1 covers 7 bases. The CDR3 has 15 amino acids. Germline CDR1 reads SNHLY; CDR2 reads FYNNEI. The V segment lost 3 bases and the J segment 6 bases; nucleotides outside the gene matches: 5. The CDR3 loop reads CASSDRDRPNSPLHF. The CDR3 DNA, read in part, is TGTGCCAGCAGTGATCGGGACAGACCTAATTCACCC. The full variable domain, with the rest looked up from reference TRBV2 and TRBJ1-6, is EPEVTQTPSHQVTQMGQEVILRCVPISNHLYFYWYRQILGQKVEFLVSFYNNEISEKSEIFDDQFSVERPDGSNFTLKIRSTKLEDSAMYFCASSDRDRPNSPLHFGNGTRLTVT.

This clone was recorded many times. The read terminates 3 residues ahead of where the CDR3 ends, so the germline J gene completes it. V and J are TRBV20-1 and TRBJ2-3, with D possibly TRBD1 on 5 matching bases. This CDR3 has 14 amino acids. V dropped 3 bases and J dropped 2 bases, with 12 bases sitting between them. Looked up from germline, CDR1 is DFQATT and CDR2 is SNEGSKA (reference sequence). The CDR3 spells CSARARAYTDTQYF. The CDR3 bases that were read are TGCAGTGCTAGGGCCAGGGCTTACACAGATACG.

This clone was counted ten times or more. The CDR3 goes on 3 residues after the read ends, and that part is filled in from the germline J gene. The V gene is TRBV16, the J gene TRBJ1-1; TRBD1 matches at 8 bases. J gave up 7 bases and V 4 bases, and 14 bases lay outside the gene matches. From germline, CDR1 is KGHSY and CDR2 FQNENV. CDR3 length: 16 amino acids. The CDR3 DNA, read in part, is TGTGCCAGCAGCCCCGGACAGGGAGTTTGGAAGGATGAA. Its translation: CASSPGQGVWKDE. The full CDR3 protein is CASSPGQGVWKDEAFF. The full variable domain, rest sourced from reference TRBV16 and TRBJ1-1, is GEEVAQTPKHLVRGEGQKAKLYCAPIKGHSYVFWYQQVLKNEFKFLISFQNENVFDETGMPKERFSAKCLPNSPCSLEIQATKLEDSAVYFCASSPGQGVWKDEAFFGQGTRLTVV.

In its sample, this clone was seen many times. With the read ending 3 residues before the CDR3 end, the germline J gene is used to fill in that end. The chain has TRBV20-1 and TRBJ2-7; 7 positions match TRBD1. V lost 3 bases, J lost 3 bases, and 5 bases stayed unmatched. CDR1 and CDR2 from the germline V gene are DFQATT and SNEGSKA (reference sequence). CDR3 size: 13 residues. CDR3 in amino acids: CSARTGRDYEQYF. The part of the CDR3 DNA that was read is TGCAGTGCTAGGACAGGGCGAGACTACGAG.

This clone was seen ten or more times. Read coverage stops 3 residues before the CDR3 terminus; the germline J gene supplies the remainder. The chain has TRBV5-4 and TRBJ1-3; no clear D. The CDR3 has 16 residues. The V end was cut by 4 bases, the J end by 0 bases, with 14 bases between. Germline CDR1 reads SGHNT; CDR2 reads YYREEE (reference sequence). CDR3 bases read: TGTGCCAGCAGCATCTTAGGGTCCAGCTCTGGAAACACC. It translates to CASSILGSSSGNT. The full CDR3 protein is CASSILGSSSGNTIYF.

This clone was counted at least ten times. The CDR3 end lies 3 residues beyond the end of the read and is filled in from the germline J gene. V usage is TRBV14 and J usage is TRBJ1-4; D unclear. This CDR3 region has 16 residues. V gave up 1 base and J gave up 0 bases, with 9 bases separating them. CDR1 is SGHDN, CDR2 FVKESK, per germline. The sequenced part of the CDR3 DNA is TGTGCCAGCAGCCAAGCCCGGAGGGCAACTAATGAAAAA. The encoded protein is CASSQARRATNEK. The full CDR3 protein reads CASSQARRATNEKLFF.

This clone has at least ten counts. The read terminates 3 residues before the CDR3 end, so the remaining end is supplied by the germline J gene. V usage is TRBV4-1 and J usage is TRBJ2-1; 11 bases match TRBD2. Looked up from germline, CDR1 is MGHRA and CDR2 is YSYEKL. The CDR3 extends over 13 amino acids. Losses at the gene ends were 4 bases for V and 9 bases for J; bases not matched to a gene: 2. CDR3 DNA, as far as it was read: TGCGCCAGCAGCCCCACTAGCGGGAGTGAG. This encodes CASSPTSGSE. The whole CDR3 sequence is CASSPTSGSEQFF.

In its sample, this clone was seen many times. CDR3 residues: CASSLNWIRSGVGTGQETQYF. The DNA read from the CDR3 is TGTGCCAGCAGCTTAAATTGGATCCGCTCGGGGGTCGGGACAGGACAAGAGACC. V and J are TRBV7-3 and TRBJ2-5, with TRBD1 identical over 8 bases. The read stops 3 residues short of the end of the CDR3; the missing end is completed from the germline J gene. V was pared by 1 base and J by 2 bases, with 21 bases of the junction left unmatched. This CDR3 is 21 amino acids long. Germline V CDR1 and CDR2: SGHTA, FQGTGA. Complete variable domain (other parts from reference TRBV7-3 and TRBJ2-5): GAGVSQTPSNKVTEKGKYVELRCDPISGHTALYWYRQSLGQGPEFLIYFQGTGAADDSGLPNDRFFAVRPEGSVSTLKIQRTERGDSAVYLCASSLNWIRSGVGTGQETQYFGPGTRLLVL.

This clone is labeled as medium-sized. The CDR3 end is not reached by the read, which stops 3 residues before it; the germline J gene fills it in. The rearrangement links TRBV7-2 to TRBJ2-7, with D possibly TRBD2 on 6 matching bases. This CDR3 has 14 residues. Looked up from germline, CDR1 is SGHTA and CDR2 is FQGNSA. Trimming shortened V by 0 bases and J by 3 bases, and 9 bases separated the two germline ends. The CDR3 DNA, read in part, is TGTGCCAGCAGCTTAGCGCGCGGGAACTACGAG. It codes for CASSLARGNYE. The CDR3 in full is CASSLARGNYEQYF. The full variable domain, rest sourced from reference TRBV7-2 and TRBJ2-7, is GAGVSQSPSNKVTEKGKDVELRCDPISGHTALYWYRQSLGQGLEFLIYFQGNSAPDKSGLPSDRFSAERTGGSVSTLTIQRTQQEDSAVYLCASSLARGNYEQYFGPGTRLTVT.

This clone has ten or more counts. The CDR3 end is not reached by the read, which stops 3 residues before it; the germline J gene fills it in. The chain employs TRBV10-3 and TRBJ2-7; possible D gene TRBD1, 6 bases. V was cut by 0 bases and J by 6 bases, with 9 bases left in between. CDR1 and CDR2 (germline): ENHRY, SYGVKD. The CDR3 spans 13 residues. The CDR3 sequence is CAISESTGGEQYF. The DNA read from the CDR3 is TGTGCCATCAGTGAGTCGACAGGCGGCGAG.

This clone was counted ten times or more. The read is 3 residues too short to cover the CDR3 end, so that end is filled in from the germline J gene. The V call is TRBV20-1, the J call TRBJ1-6, with 7 bases that match TRBD1. This CDR3 comprises 16 residues. J lost 1 base, V lost 6 bases, and 9 bases had no gene match. Per the germline V gene, CDR1 is DFQATT and CDR2 is SNEGSKA (reference sequence). CDR3 bases read: TGCAGTGCGAGGACAGGTTCGATATCCTATAATTCACCC. It encodes CSARTGSISYNSP. The whole CDR3 protein reads CSARTGSISYNSPLHF.

Regarding this clone: The CDR3 is cut off 3 residues early in the read; its end comes from the germline J gene. This sequence joins TRBV30 and TRBJ1-2; D ambiguous. CDR3 length equals 14 residues. Germline V gives CDR1 GTSNPN, CDR2 SVGIG (reference sequence). Here the CDR3 reads CAWSVAGGPYDYTF. The CDR3 bases that were read are TGTGCCTGGAGTGTAGCGGGAGGGCCCTACGAC.

As regards this clone: The missing CDR3 end, 3 residues past where the read stops, is filled in from the germline J gene. The J gene is TRBJ2-7, the V gene TRBV5-1; D is ambiguous. The ends were cut back, 2 bases at V and 2 bases at J, with 8 bases in the middle. CDR1 is SGHRS, CDR2 YFSETQ, per germline. The CDR3 extends over 13 amino acids. CDR3 DNA (partial): TGCGCCAGCAGCTTCTACGCCGCCTACGAG. It is translated as CASSFYAAYE. The CDR3, in full, reads CASSFYAAYEQYF.

This clone has just a few counts. The observed sequence ends 3 residues before the CDR3 terminus, with the missing tail filled in from the germline J gene. The chain combines TRBV18 with TRBJ1-5; no firm D call. Trimming took off 1 base at V and 4 bases at J, with 11 bases between the two ends. This CDR3 is built from 15 residues. Germline CDR1 reads KGHSH; CDR2 reads LQKENI. CDR3 sequence reads: CASSPQPTGNQPQHF. The CDR3 DNA, read in part, is TGTGCCAGCTCACCACAGCCGACGGGGAATCAGCCC.

This clone was seen a handful of times. The observed sequence ends 3 residues before the CDR3 terminus, with the missing tail filled in from the germline J gene. The chain couples TRBV5-6 to TRBJ1-1; 11 positions agree with TRBD1. The V gene's germline CDR1 is SGHDT and CDR2 YYEEEE. The J segment lost 4 bases and the V segment lost 4 bases, leaving 3 bases of the junction unmatched. CDR3 length: 14 residues. The part of the CDR3 DNA that was read is TGTGCCAGCAGCCGGGACAGGGGGAGCACTGAA. Translating gives CASSRDRGSTE. The CDR3 in full is CASSRDRGSTEAFF.

In its sample, this clone was seen many times. The read ends 3 residues early relative to the CDR3; the germline J gene fills the gap. This sequence joins TRBV29-1 and TRBJ2-3, with D perhaps matching TRBD2 (6 bases). Looked up from germline, CDR1 is SQVTM and CDR2 is ANQGSEA. Trimming left V 4 bases short and J 4 bases short, with 12 bases between. The CDR3 runs 13 residues. The CDR3 sequence is CSVVGGIADTQYF. The CDR3 bases that were read are TGCAGCGTTGTCGGGGGTATTGCAGATACG.

This clone was seen at least ten times. The sequenced fragment ends 3 residues before the CDR3 boundary, so the rest is inferred from the germline J gene. The genes are TRBV20-1 and TRBJ2-1; a possible D gene is TRBD2 (5 bases). Germline loops: CDR1 DFQATT, CDR2 SNEGSKA (reference sequence). The CDR3 has 16 residues. Deletions cut 0 bases from V and 0 bases from J, with 12 bases between. The CDR3 loop reads CSARDLAKSSYNEQFF. The sequenced part of the CDR3 DNA is TGCAGTGCTAGAGATCTAGCAAAGAGCTCCTACAATGAG.

This clone was found many times. The sequenced part of the CDR3 DNA is TGTGCCAGTAGTATAGCCGGGACAGGGGCGCTCCCCTATGGC. Translated: CASSIAGTGALPYG. The CDR3 in its entirety is CASSIAGTGALPYGYTF. V is TRBV19 and J is TRBJ1-2; 10 nucleotides align to TRBD1. Sequencing ends 3 residues short of the CDR3 end; the germline J gene provides the rest. The germline gives CDR1 LNHDA, CDR2 SQIVND (reference sequence). This CDR3 has 17 amino acids. Trimming cost V 1 base and J 4 bases; bases outside gene matches: 9.

In this sample, this clone turned up many times. The read halts 3 residues ahead of the CDR3 end, with the missing end drawn from the germline J gene. The chain carries TRBV7-2 and TRBJ1-2; D unclear. This CDR3 contains 13 residues. Per the germline V gene, CDR1 is SGHTA and CDR2 is FQGNSA. CDR3 DNA (partial): TGTGCCAGCAGCTTAACGAGGGCAGAGGGC. Translated: CASSLTRAEG. The full CDR3 is CASSLTRAEGYTF. Supplemented by reference TRBV7-2 and TRBJ1-2, the full variable domain reads GAGVSQSPSNKVTEKGKDVELRCDPISGHTALYWYRQSLGQGLEFLIYFQGNSAPDKSGLPSDRFSAERTGGSVSTLTIQRTQQEDSAVYLCASSLTRAEGYTFGSGTRLTVV.

This clone was counted ten times or more. Sequencing ends 3 residues short of the CDR3 end; the germline J gene provides the rest. This rearrangement joins TRBV5-1 to TRBJ2-3, with 10 bases identical to TRBD2. The germline gives CDR1 SGHRS, CDR2 YFSETQ. The CDR3 contains 16 residues. J was trimmed by 2 bases and V by 3 bases; bases with no gene match: 6. This CDR3 is CASSYGLAVDTDTQYF. The DNA read from the CDR3 is TGCGCCAGCAGCTACGGACTAGCGGTTGACACAGATACG.

CDR3 in amino acids: CASSRTSGTYNEAFF. CDR3 bases read: TGTGCCAGCAGCCGGACTAGCGGCACCTACAATGAG. This chain connects TRBV7-2 to TRBJ1-1; no clear D gene. The CDR3 goes on 3 residues after the read ends, and that part is filled in from the germline J gene. Germline values: CDR1 SGHTA, CDR2 FQGNSA. The CDR3 runs to 15 residues.

Ten or more counts support this clone. The read ends 3 residues shy of where the CDR3 ends; the end is completed using the germline J gene. The chain couples TRBV7-2 to TRBJ1-2, with 11 bases fitting TRBD1. The V segment lost 5 bases and the J segment 5 bases; nucleotides outside the gene matches: 4. This CDR3 region has 14 residues. The germline gives CDR1 SGHTA, CDR2 FQGNSA. The CDR3 DNA, read in part, is TGTGCCAGCAGCCCGGACAGGGGGCCTTATGGC. Its translation is CASSPDRGPYG. The entire CDR3 protein reads CASSPDRGPYGYTF.

This clone has ten or more counts. The sequence runs out 3 residues before the end of the CDR3; the remainder is reconstructed from the germline J gene. The genes are TRBV30 and TRBJ1-2; D remains unclear. CDR3 length: 14 amino acids. CDR1 and CDR2 (germline): GTSNPN, SVGIG (reference sequence). The sequenced part of the CDR3 DNA is TGTGCCTGGAGTGTATCCGGTCCCGTCGGGGGC. Translation gives CAWSVSGPVGG. The full CDR3 protein reads CAWSVSGPVGGYTF. Full variable domain (outside the CDR3, taken from reference TRBV30 and TRBJ1-2): SQTIHQWPATLVQPVGSPLSLECTVEGTSNPNLYWYRQAAGRGLQLLFYSVGIGQISSEVPQNLSASRPQDRQFILSSKKLLLSDSGFYLCAWSVSGPVGGYTFGSGTRLTVV.